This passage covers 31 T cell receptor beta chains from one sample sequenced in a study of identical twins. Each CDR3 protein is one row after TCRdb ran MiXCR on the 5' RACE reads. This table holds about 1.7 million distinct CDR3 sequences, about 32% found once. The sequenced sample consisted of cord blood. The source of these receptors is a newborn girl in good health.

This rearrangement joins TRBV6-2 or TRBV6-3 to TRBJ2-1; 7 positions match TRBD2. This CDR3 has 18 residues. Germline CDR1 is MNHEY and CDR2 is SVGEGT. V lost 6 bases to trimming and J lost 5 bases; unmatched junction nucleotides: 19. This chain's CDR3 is CASRTLIHRDYPNNEQFF. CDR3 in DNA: TGTGCCAGCAGAACGCTCATACATCGGGACTACCCTAACAATGAGCAGTTCTTC.

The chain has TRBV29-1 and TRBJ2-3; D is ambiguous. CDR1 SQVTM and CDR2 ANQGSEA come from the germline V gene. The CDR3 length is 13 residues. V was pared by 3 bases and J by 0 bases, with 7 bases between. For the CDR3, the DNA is TGCAGCGTTGATGTACAGAGCACAGATACGCAGTATTTT. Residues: CSVDVQSTDTQYF.

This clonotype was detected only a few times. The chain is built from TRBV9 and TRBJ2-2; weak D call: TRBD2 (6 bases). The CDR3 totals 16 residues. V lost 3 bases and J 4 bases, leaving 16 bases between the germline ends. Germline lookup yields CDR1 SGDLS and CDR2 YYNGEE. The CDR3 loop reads CASSGEGGTPTGELFF. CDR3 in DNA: TGTGCCAGCAGCGGAGAGGGTGGGACTCCCACCGGGGAGCTGTTTTTT.

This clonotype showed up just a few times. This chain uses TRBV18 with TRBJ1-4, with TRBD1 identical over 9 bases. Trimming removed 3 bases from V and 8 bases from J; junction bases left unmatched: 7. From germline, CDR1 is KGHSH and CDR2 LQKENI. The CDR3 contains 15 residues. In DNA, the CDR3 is TGTGCCAGCTCACCTGCGGGACAGGGCGCCGAAAAACTGTTTTTT. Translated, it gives CASSPAGQGAEKLFF.

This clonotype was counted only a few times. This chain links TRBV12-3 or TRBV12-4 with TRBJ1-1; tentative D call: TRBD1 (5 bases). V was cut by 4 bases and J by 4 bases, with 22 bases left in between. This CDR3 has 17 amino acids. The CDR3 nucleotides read TGTGCCAGCAGTTCCAAGCCGGGACCCCTCTGGGGCACTGAAGCTTTCTTT. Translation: CASSSKPGPLWGTEAFF.

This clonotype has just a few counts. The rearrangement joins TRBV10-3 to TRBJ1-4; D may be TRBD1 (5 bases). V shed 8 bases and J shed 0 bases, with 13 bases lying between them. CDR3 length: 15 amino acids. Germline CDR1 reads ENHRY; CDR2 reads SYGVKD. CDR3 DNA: TGTGCCATCTATCCTACAGGTGCAACTAATGAAAAACTGTTTTTT. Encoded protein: CAIYPTGATNEKLFF.

CDR3 sequence reads: CASRNDKGGGYTF. In DNA form, the CDR3 reads TGTGCCAGCAGAAACGACAAGGGGGGAGGCTACACCTTC. J is TRBJ1-2 and V is TRBV6-5, with D perhaps matching TRBD1 (6 bases). V lost 6 bases, J lost 8 bases, and 16 bases lay in between. This CDR3 region has 13 residues. Germline lookup yields CDR1 MNHEY and CDR2 SVGAGI.

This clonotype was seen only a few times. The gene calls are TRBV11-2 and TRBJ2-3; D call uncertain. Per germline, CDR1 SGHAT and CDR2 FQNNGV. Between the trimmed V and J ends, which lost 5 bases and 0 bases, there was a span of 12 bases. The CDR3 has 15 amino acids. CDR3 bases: TGTGCCAGCAGCCCTAGTGAGGCTAGCACAGATACGCAGTATTTT. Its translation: CASSPSEASTDTQYF.

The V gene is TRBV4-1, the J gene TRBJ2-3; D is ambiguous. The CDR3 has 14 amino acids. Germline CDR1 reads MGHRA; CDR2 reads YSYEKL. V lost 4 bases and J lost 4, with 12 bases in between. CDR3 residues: CASSLQLLADTQYF. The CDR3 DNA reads TGCGCCAGCAGCCTTCAGCTACTCGCAGATACGCAGTATTTT.

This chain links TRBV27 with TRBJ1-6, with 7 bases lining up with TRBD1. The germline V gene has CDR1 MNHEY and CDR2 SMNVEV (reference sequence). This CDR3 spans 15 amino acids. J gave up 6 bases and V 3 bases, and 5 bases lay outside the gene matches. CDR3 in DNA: TGTGCCAGCAGTTTCAGGGGGGACATTAATTCACCCCTCCACTTT. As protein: CASSFRGDINSPLHF.

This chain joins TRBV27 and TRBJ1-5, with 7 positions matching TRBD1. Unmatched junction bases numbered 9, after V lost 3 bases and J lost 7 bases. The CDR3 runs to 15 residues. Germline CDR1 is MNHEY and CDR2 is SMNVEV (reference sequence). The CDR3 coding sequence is TGTGCCAGCAGTTTGTCCCGGGCAGGGGGACAGCCCCAGCATTTT. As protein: CASSLSRAGGQPQHF.

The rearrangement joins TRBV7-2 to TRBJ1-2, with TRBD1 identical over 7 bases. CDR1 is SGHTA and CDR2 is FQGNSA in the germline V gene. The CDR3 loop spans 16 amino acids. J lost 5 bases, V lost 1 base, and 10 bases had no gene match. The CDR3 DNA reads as TGTGCCAGCAGCTTAGTGACAGGGACACCCCGGTATGGCTACACCTTC. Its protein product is CASSLVTGTPRYGYTF. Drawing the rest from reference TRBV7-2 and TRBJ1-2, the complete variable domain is GAGVSQSPSNKVTEKGKDVELRCDPISGHTALYWYRQSLGQGLEFLIYFQGNSAPDKSGLPSDRFSAERTGGSVSTLTIQRTQQEDSAVYLCASSLVTGTPRYGYTFGSGTRLTVV.

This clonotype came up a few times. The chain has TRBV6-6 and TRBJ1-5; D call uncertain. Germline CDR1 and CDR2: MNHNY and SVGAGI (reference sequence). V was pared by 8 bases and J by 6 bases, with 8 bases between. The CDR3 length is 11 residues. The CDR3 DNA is TGTGCCAGCTTGTTGGGTCAGCCCCAGCATTTT. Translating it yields CASLLGQPQHF.

CDR3 sequence: CSAREISGRYNEQFF. In DNA form, the CDR3 reads TGCAGTGCTAGGGAGATTAGCGGGAGATACAATGAGCAGTTCTTC. The chain recombines TRBV20-1 with TRBJ2-1; 9 nucleotides line up with TRBD2. Germline CDR1 and CDR2: DFQATT and SNEGSKA (reference sequence). This CDR3 contains 15 residues. The trim removed 3 bases at V and 4 bases at J, leaving 7 bases unmatched.

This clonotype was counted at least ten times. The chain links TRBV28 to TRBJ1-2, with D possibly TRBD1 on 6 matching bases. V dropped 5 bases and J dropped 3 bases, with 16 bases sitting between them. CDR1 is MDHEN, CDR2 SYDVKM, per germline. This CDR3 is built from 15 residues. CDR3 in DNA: TGTGCCAGCAGTCTACCCCGGGACATATACTATGGCTACACCTTC. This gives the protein CASSLPRDIYYGYTF.

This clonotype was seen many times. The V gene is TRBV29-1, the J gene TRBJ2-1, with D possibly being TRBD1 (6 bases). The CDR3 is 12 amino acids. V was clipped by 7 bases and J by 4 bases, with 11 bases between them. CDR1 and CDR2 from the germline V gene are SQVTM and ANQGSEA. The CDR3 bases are TGCAGCGGGACAGAGGTTTACAATGAGCAGTTCTTC. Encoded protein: CSGTEVYNEQFF.

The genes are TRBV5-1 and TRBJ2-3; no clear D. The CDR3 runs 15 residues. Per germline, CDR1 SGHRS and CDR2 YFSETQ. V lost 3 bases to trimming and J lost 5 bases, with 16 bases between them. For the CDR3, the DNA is TGCGCCAGCAGCTCCGGATCTGGGTGGAAAGATACGCAGTATTTT. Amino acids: CASSSGSGWKDTQYF.

CDR3 sequence: CASSQIRVSLNEQYF. As DNA, the CDR3 is TGTGCCAGCAGCCAAATTAGAGTCTCCCTCAATGAGCAGTACTTC. The chain carries TRBV14 and TRBJ2-5, with no clear D. With 2 bases removed from V and 11 bases from J, the gap between germline ends came to 21 bases. The CDR3 has 15 residues. CDR1 SGHDN and CDR2 FVKESK come from the germline V gene.

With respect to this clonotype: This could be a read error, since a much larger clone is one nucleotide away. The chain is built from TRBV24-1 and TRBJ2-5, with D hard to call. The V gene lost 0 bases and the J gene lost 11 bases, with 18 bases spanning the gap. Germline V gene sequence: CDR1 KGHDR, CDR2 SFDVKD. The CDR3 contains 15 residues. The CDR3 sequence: CATSDLLGPANEQYF. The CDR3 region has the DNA TGTGCCACCAGTGATTTGTTAGGGCCGGCCAATGAGCAGTACTTC.

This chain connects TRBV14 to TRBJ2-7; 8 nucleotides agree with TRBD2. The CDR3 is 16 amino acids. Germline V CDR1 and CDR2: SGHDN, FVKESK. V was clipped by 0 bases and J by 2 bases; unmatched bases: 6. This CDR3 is CASSQDRRGLAYEQYF. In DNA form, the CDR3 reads TGTGCCAGCAGCCAAGACCGGCGGGGACTAGCCTACGAGCAGTACTTC.

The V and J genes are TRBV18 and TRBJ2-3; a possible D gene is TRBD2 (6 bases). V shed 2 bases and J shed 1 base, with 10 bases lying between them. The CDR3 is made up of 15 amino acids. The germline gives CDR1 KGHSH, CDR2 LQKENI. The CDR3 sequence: CASSPSSAGTDTQYF. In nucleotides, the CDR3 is TGTGCCAGCTCACCATCTAGCGCAGGCACAGATACGCAGTATTTT.

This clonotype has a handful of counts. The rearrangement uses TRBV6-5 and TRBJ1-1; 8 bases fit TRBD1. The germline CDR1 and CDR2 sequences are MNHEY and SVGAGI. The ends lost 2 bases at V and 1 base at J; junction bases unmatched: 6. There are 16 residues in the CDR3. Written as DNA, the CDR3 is TGTGCCAGCAGTTACGCCGACAGGGGACCGAACACTGAAGCTTTCTTT. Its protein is CASSYADRGPNTEAFF.

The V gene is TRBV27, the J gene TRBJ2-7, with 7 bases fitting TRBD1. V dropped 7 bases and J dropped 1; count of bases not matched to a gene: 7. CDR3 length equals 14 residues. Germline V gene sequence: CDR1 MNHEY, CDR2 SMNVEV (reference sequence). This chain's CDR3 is CASKATGLSYEQYF. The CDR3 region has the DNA TGTGCCAGCAAGGCGACAGGGTTGTCCTACGAGCAGTACTTC.

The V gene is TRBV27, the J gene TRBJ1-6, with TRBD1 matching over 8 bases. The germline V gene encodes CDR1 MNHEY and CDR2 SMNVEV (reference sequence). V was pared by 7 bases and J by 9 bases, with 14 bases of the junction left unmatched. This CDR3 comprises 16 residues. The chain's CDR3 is CASNPTGQGAASPLHF. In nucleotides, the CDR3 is TGTGCCAGCAACCCCACGGGCCAGGGGGCGGCTTCACCCCTCCACTTT.

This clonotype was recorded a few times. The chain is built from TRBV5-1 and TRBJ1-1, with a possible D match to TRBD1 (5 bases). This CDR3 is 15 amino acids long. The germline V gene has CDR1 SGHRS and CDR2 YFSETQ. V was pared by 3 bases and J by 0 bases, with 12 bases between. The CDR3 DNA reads TGCGCCAGCAGCTCCTGGACAACCGTGAACACTGAAGCTTTCTTT. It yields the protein CASSSWTTVNTEAFF.

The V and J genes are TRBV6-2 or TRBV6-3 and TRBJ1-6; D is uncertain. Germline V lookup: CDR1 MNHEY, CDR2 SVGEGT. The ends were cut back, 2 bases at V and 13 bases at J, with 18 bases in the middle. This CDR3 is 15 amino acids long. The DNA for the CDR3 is TGTGCCAGCAGTTACCCTCGGTCCGGGATGGCCCCCCTCCACTTT. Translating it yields CASSYPRSGMAPLHF.

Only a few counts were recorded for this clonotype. The CDR3 protein is CASSPRQSLADTQYF. Here the CDR3 DNA reads TGTGCCAGCAGCCCGCGGCAGAGCTTAGCAGATACGCAGTATTTT. The chain employs TRBV3-1 and TRBJ2-3; unclear D gene. The CDR3 is 15 residues long. From germline, CDR1 is LGHDT and CDR2 YNNKEL (reference sequence). The V end was cut by 4 bases, the J end by 4 bases, with 15 bases between.

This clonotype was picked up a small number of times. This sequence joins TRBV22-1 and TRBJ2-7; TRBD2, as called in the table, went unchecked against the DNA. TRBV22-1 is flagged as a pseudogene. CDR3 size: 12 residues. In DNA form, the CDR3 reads TGTCCTGGGAGCATCGCTAGCTACGAGCAGTACTTC. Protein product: CPGSIASYEQYF.

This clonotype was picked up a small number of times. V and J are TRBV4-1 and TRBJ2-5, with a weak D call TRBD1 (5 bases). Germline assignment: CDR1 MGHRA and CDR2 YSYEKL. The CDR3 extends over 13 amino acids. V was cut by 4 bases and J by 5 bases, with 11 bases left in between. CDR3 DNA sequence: TGCGCCAGCAGCCGCTCCAGGGTTGAGACCCAGTACTTC. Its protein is CASSRSRVETQYF.

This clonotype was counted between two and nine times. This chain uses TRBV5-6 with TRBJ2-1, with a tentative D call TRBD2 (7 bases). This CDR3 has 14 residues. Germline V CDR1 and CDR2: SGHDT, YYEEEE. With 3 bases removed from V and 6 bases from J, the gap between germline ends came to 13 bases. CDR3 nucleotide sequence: TGTGCCAGCAGCTCGTACAGGGAGGGCAATGAGCAGTTCTTC. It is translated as CASSSYREGNEQFF.

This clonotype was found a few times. CDR3 protein: CASSWNRELNTEAFF. The DNA for the CDR3 is TGTGCCAGCAGTTGGAACAGGGAGTTGAACACTGAAGCTTTCTTT. This chain uses TRBV6-5 with TRBJ1-1; perhaps TRBD1 as D (6 bases). The CDR3 consists of 15 residues. The V end lost 4 bases, the J end lost 0 bases, and 12 bases lay between the germline ends. Germline V lookup: CDR1 MNHEY, CDR2 SVGAGI.